The following is a T cell receptor beta chain sequence with its context. The target antigen is unknown. This specimen belongs to a study of Ad26.COV2.S vaccination and SARS-CoV-2 variants. Findings and caveats of the study: Non-spike TCR breadth was similar in vaccine and placebo recipients. Compared with placebo recipients, vaccine recipients had higher spike-specific TCR breadth. Reported findings describe substantial breadth in spike-specific CD8+ and CD4+ T cell responses following vaccination. The TCR breadth and depth analyses may have produced an underestimate of total T cell responses.

Sequenced by immunoSEQ multiplex PCR; TCRdb stores in-frame clones only, minus some. The top ten hold about 3.8% of the sample, which has 350,000 to 450,000 clones, around 92% seen once. CDR3 size: 13 residues. Trimming removed 4 bases at V and 5 bases at J, with 11 bases between. Germline V gene lookup returns CDR1 SGHNT and CDR2 YENEEA. This chain joins TRBV11-3 and TRBJ2-5, with D possibly TRBD1 on 5 matching bases. The source of this sequence is a human donor who had recovered from COVID-19. The sequences come from peripheral blood, collected after recovery from COVID-19. The CDR3 nucleotides read TGTGCCAGCAGCTCAGGATCAGGGGAGACCCAGTACTTC. Translating gives CASSSGSGETQYF. The full variable domain, with the rest looked up from reference TRBV11-3 and TRBJ2-5, is EAGVVQSPRYKIIEKKQPVAFWCNPISGHNTLYWYLQNLGQGPELLIRYENEEAVDDSQLPKDRFSAERLKGVDSTLKIQPAELGDSAVYLCASSSGSGETQYFGPGTRLLVL.